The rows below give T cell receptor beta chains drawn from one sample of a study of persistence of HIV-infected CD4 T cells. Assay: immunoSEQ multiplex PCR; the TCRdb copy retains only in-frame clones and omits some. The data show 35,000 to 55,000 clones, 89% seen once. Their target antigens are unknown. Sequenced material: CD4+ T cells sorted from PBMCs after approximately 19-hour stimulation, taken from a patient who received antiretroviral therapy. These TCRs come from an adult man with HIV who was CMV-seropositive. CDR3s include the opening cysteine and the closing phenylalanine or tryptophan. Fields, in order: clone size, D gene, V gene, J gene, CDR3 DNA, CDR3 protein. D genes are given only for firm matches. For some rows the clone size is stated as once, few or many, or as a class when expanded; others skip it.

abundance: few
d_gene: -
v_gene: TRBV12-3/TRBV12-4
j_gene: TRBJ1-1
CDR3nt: TGTGCCAGCGGTGGGAGGGCTGAAGCTTTCTTT
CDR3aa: CASGGRAEAFF

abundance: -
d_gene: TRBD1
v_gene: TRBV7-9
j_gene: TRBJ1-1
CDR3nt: TGTGCCAGCAGCCGACAGGGGAACACTGAAGCTTTCTTT
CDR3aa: CASSRQGNTEAFF

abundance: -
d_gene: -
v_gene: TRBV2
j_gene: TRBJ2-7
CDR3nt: TGTGCCAGCAGTGAATTGATAGGGCAGGGTAGCGAGCAGTACTTC
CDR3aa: CASSELIGQGSEQYF

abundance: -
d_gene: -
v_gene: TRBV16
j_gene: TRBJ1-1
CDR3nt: TGTGCCAGCAGCCCTAATCGGGGTATGAACACTGAAGCTTTCTTT
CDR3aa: CASSPNRGMNTEAFF

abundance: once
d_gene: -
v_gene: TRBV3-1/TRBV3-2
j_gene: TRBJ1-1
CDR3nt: TGTGCCAGCAGCCACGGCAGGGGAAGCACTGAAGCTTTCTTT
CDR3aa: CASSHGRGSTEAFF

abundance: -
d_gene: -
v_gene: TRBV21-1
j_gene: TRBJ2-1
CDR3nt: TGTGCCAGCAGCAAAGAGGGATGCCAGGGCTATGAGCAGTTCTTC
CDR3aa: CASSKEGCQGYEQFF

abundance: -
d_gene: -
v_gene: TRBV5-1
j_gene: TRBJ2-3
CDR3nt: TGCGCCAGCAGCTTGGGAGGGGATACGCAGTATTTT
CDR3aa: CASSLGGDTQYF

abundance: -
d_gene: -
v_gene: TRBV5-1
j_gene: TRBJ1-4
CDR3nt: TGCGCCAGCAGCTTGGGGCCGGGTCAATCCAATGAAAAACTGTTTTTT
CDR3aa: CASSLGPGQSNEKLFF

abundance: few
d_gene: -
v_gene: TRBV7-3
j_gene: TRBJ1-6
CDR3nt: TGTGCCAGCAGCGCCTCAGTTAATTCACCCCTCCACTTT
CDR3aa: CASSASVNSPLHF

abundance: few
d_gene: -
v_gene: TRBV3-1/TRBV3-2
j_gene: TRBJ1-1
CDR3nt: TGTGCCAGCAGCCAAGATTATACTGAAGCTTTCTTT
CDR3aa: CASSQDYTEAFF

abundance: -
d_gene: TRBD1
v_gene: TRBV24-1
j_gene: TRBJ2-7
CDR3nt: TGTGCCACCAGTGATTCCGGGACAGGGGGCTACGAGCAGTACTTC
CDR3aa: CATSDSGTGGYEQYF

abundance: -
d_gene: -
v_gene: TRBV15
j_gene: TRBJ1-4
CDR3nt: TGTGCCACCAGCAGAGGACGGCAGAATGAAAAACTGTTTTTT
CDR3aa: CATSRGRQNEKLFF

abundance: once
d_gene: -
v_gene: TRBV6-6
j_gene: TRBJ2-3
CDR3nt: TGTGCCACCTCCCGGGCAGTCACAGATACGCAGTATTTT
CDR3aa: CATSRAVTDTQYF

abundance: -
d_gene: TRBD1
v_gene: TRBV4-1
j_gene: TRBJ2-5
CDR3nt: TGCGCCAGCAGCCAAGAAGGGACAGGGTATGAGACCCAGTACTTC
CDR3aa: CASSQEGTGYETQYF

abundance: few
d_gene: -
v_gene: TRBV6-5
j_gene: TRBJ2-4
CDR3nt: TGTGCCAGCAGCGTCGACCGCTTAGCCAAAAACATTCAGTACTTC
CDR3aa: CASSVDRLAKNIQYF

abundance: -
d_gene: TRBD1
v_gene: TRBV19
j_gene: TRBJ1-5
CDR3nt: TGTGCCAGTAGTATTGGACAGGGGTATAGCAATCAGCCCCAGCATTTT
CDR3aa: CASSIGQGYSNQPQHF

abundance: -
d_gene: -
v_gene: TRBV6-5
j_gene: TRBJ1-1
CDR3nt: TGTGCCAGCAGGAAACCCCAGGGGACTGAAGCTTTCTTT
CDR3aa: CASRKPQGTEAFF

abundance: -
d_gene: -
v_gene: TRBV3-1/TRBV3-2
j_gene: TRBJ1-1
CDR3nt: TGTGCCAGCAGCCGCCTCCAAGGGAACACTGAAGCTTTCTTT
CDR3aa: CASSRLQGNTEAFF

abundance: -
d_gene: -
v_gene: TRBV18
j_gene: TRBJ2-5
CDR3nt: TGTGCCAGCTCACCAAGGACGGGTCTTGGGACCCAGTACTTC
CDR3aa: CASSPRTGLGTQYF

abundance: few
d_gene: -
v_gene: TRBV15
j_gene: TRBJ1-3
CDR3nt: TGTGCCACCAGCCGCGACAGCTCTGGAAACACCATATATTTT
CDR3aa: CATSRDSSGNTIYF